These 21 T cell receptor beta chains were sequenced from one sample in a study of T cell responses to AZD1222 COVID-19 vaccine. The assay was immunoSEQ multiplex PCR, and TCRdb's table has in-frame clones only and misses some. The sample records 90,000 to 120,000 clones, approximately 90% being singletons. Sequencing used peripheral blood, obtained on day 0 of AZD1222 vaccination. These receptors were taken from an adult in good health.

V and J are TRBV4-2 and TRBJ2-3, with D perhaps TRBD2 (5 bases). The CDR3 loop spans 14 amino acids. The germline V and J ends were trimmed by 2 bases and 2 bases, with 8 bases remaining between them. Germline lookup yields CDR1 LGHNA and CDR2 YNFKEQ. The CDR3 protein is CASSQRTDTDTQYF. The CDR3, as DNA: TGTGCCAGCAGCCAACGGACTGACACAGATACGCAGTATTTT.

This clone was observed a handful of times. The V gene is TRBV4-1, the J gene TRBJ2-4; TRBD1 matches at 7 bases. V lost 3 bases, J lost 7 bases, and 6 bases stayed unmatched. Germline V gene data show CDR1 as MGHRA and CDR2 as YSYEKL. The CDR3 extends over 14 amino acids. The CDR3 reads CASSHAGTVNIQYF. The CDR3 DNA reads TGCGCCAGCAGCCATGCCGGGACAGTTAACATTCAGTACTTC.

This clone was seen a handful of times. The rearrangement uses TRBV27 and TRBJ2-7; 9 nucleotides line up with TRBD1. CDR1 and CDR2 (germline): MNHEY, SMNVEV (reference sequence). The J segment lost 4 bases and the V segment lost 4 bases, leaving 5 bases of the junction unmatched. CDR3 length: 14 residues. Written as DNA, the CDR3 is TGTGCCAGCAGTTCGGCGGACAGGGGTTACGAGCAGTACTTC. This translates into CASSSADRGYEQYF.

The rearrangement links TRBV9 to TRBJ1-1; D unclear. Germline V lookup: CDR1 SGDLS, CDR2 YYNGEE. The length of the CDR3 is 12 residues. The V gene lost 3 bases and the J gene lost 7 bases, with 10 bases spanning the gap. CDR3 nucleotides: TGTGCCAGCAGCGGAACAAGTAATGAAGCTTTCTTT. It codes for CASSGTSNEAFF.

This clone was found once. The rearrangement joins TRBV5-1 to TRBJ1-1; D gene uncertain. The V gene lost 2 bases and the J gene lost 1 base, with 6 bases spanning the gap. Per germline, CDR1 SGHRS and CDR2 YFSETQ. The CDR3 totals 13 residues. CDR3 loop: CASSLRENTEAFF. The CDR3 DNA reads TGCGCCAGCAGCTTAAGGGAGAACACTGAAGCTTTCTTT.

This clone was detected only once. The chain uses TRBV25-1 and TRBJ2-1, with D unresolved. The CDR3 sequence is 12 residues long. CDR1 is MGHDK and CDR2 is SYGVNS in the germline V gene. V was cut by 7 bases and J by 7 bases, with 11 bases left in between. CDR3 nucleotides: TGTGCCAGCACCCCCTATGGAAATGAGCAGTTCTTC. Translation: CASTPYGNEQFF.

The rearrangement joins TRBV21-1 to TRBJ1-1. TRBV21-1 is a known pseudogene. This CDR3 is built from 13 residues. CDR3 bases: TGTGCCAGCAGGAATCAAGGGGGGGCAGAAGCTTTCTTT. It yields the protein CASRNQGGAEAFF.

V gene TRBV19 combines with J gene TRBJ1-5; 7 nucleotides line up with TRBD1. Germline loops: CDR1 LNHDA, CDR2 SQIVND (reference sequence). The CDR3 is 17 amino acids. V gave up 5 bases and J gave up 1 base; unmatched junction bases: 11. The CDR3 loop is CASSLRTGRGSNQPQHF. The CDR3 region has the DNA TGTGCCAGTAGTCTCCGGACAGGTCGGGGCAGCAATCAGCCCCAGCATTTT. Complete variable domain (other parts from reference TRBV19 and TRBJ1-5): DGGITQSPKYLFRKEGQNVTLSCEQNLNHDAMYWYRQDPGQGLRLIYYSQIVNDFQKGDIAEGYSVSREKKESFPLTVTSAQKNPTAFYLCASSLRTGRGSNQPQHFGDGTRLSIL.

The genes are TRBV6-5 and TRBJ2-7; 10 nucleotides line up with TRBD1. J lost 3 bases, V lost 8 bases, and 1 base had no gene match. The CDR3 runs 12 residues. Germline V gene sequence: CDR1 MNHEY, CDR2 SVGAGI. Here the CDR3 reads CASGQGVYEQYF. The CDR3 DNA sequence: TGTGCCAGCGGACAGGGGGTCTACGAGCAGTACTTC.

This rearrangement joins TRBV7-6 to TRBJ2-1; D possibly corresponds to TRBD1 (5 bases). CDR1 and CDR2 from the germline V gene are SGHVS and FNYEAQ. With 0 bases removed from V and 6 bases from J, the gap between germline ends came to 12 bases. This CDR3 has 15 amino acids. CDR3 DNA sequence: TGTGCCAGCAGCTTAGCGCAGGGCTTGACCAATGAGCAGTTCTTC. This sequence encodes CASSLAQGLTNEQFF.

The CDR3 sequence is CASSLRDSQETQYF. As DNA, the CDR3 is TGTGCCAGCAGCTTGCGGGACAGTCAAGAGACCCAGTACTTC. The chain employs TRBV12-1 and TRBJ2-5; the table's D gene call, TRBD1, was not cross checked with the DNA. TRBV12-1 corresponds to a pseudogene. The length of the CDR3 is 14 residues.

CDR3 in DNA: TGTGCCAGTAGTATCCTCCTGGGGGCTAGAGGGGGCGAGACCCAGTACTTC. This codes for CASSILLGARGGETQYF. The chain couples TRBV19 to TRBJ2-5, with 7 bases identical to TRBD1. The trim removed 3 bases at V and 5 bases at J, leaving 15 bases unmatched. CDR1 LNHDA and CDR2 SQIVND come from the germline V gene (reference sequence). The length of the CDR3 is 17 residues.

With respect to this clone: This sample includes further DNA sequences coding for the same CDR3. The V and J genes are TRBV14 and TRBJ2-3, with D hard to call. V was trimmed by 3 bases and J by 3 bases, leaving 4 bases between them. The V gene's germline CDR1 is SGHDN and CDR2 FVKESK. The CDR3 is made up of 12 amino acids. The CDR3: CASSQRTDTQYF. The CDR3 nucleotides read TGTGCCAGCAGCCAGCGTACAGATACGCAGTATTTT.

The V call is TRBV9, the J call TRBJ2-5; 8 nucleotides line up with TRBD2. Germline CDR1 is SGDLS and CDR2 is YYNGEE. The CDR3 length is 15 residues. Germline trimming cut 3 bases from V and 6 bases from J; bases unmatched to any gene: 10. The CDR3 DNA sequence: TGTGCCAGCAGCGACGGGGGGGCGGGATCGAAGACCCAGTACTTC. Its protein product is CASSDGGAGSKTQYF.

The V call is TRBV4-1, the J call TRBJ2-7, with a tentative D call TRBD2 (5 bases). The CDR3 length is 10 residues. In germline, CDR1 is MGHRA, CDR2 YSYEKL. V lost 8 bases to trimming and J lost 5 bases, with 7 bases between them. CDR3 residues: CASSGNEQYF. For the CDR3, the DNA is TGCGCCAGCTCGGGGAACGAGCAGTACTTC.

The rearrangement links TRBV7-2 to TRBJ1-3, with a possible D match to TRBD1 (6 bases). Germline CDR1 and CDR2: SGHTA and FQGNSA. The V end lost 5 bases, the J end lost 4 bases, and 18 bases lay between the germline ends. The CDR3 contains 16 residues. The CDR3 sequence: CASSPQGGLGGNTIYF. For the CDR3, the DNA is TGTGCCAGCAGCCCACAGGGAGGGCTAGGGGGAAACACCATATATTTT.

The chain employs TRBV5-1 and TRBJ1-4, with D perhaps TRBD1 (5 bases). The CDR3 totals 15 residues. CDR1 and CDR2 from the germline V gene are SGHRS and YFSETQ. Trimming pared 0 bases from V and 6 bases from J, leaving 12 bases between. The CDR3 loop is CASSLEGTKDEKLFF. The DNA for the CDR3 is TGCGCCAGCAGCTTGGAAGGGACTAAGGATGAAAAACTGTTTTTT.

This rearrangement joins TRBV13 to TRBJ2-1, with D hard to call. The CDR3 has 12 amino acids. Trimming removed 5 bases at V and 6 bases at J, with 8 bases between. Germline loops: CDR1 PRHDT, CDR2 FYEKMQ (reference sequence). The CDR3 loop is CASSPQSNEQFF. The CDR3 region has the DNA TGTGCCAGCAGCCCTCAAAGCAATGAGCAGTTCTTC.

The chain has TRBV19 and TRBJ2-5; TRBD1 matches 12 bases. V lost 6 bases and J lost 0; bases outside the gene matches: 2. The CDR3 sequence is 15 residues long. Germline CDR1 and CDR2: LNHDA and SQIVND (reference sequence). Written as DNA, the CDR3 is TGTGCCAGTAGGGGACAGGGGGCCTACCAAGAGACCCAGTACTTC. Its protein is CASRGQGAYQETQYF. Complete variable domain (other parts from reference TRBV19 and TRBJ2-5): DGGITQSPKYLFRKEGQNVTLSCEQNLNHDAMYWYRQDPGQGLRLIYYSQIVNDFQKGDIAEGYSVSREKKESFPLTVTSAQKNPTAFYLCASRGQGAYQETQYFGPGTRLLVL.

The chain uses TRBV18 and TRBJ2-7, with 7 positions matching TRBD1. J gave up 5 bases and V 3 bases, and 4 bases lay outside the gene matches. Germline V gives CDR1 KGHSH, CDR2 LQKENI. The CDR3 covers 13 residues. The CDR3 DNA sequence: TGTGCCAGCTCACCCCCAACAGGGGACGAGCAGTACTTC. It encodes CASSPPTGDEQYF.

This clone was observed a single time. The rearrangement links TRBV27 to TRBJ2-1, with no clear D. This CDR3 is built from 14 residues. Trimming removed 2 bases from V and 3 bases from J, with 8 bases in between. Germline V CDR1 and CDR2: MNHEY, SMNVEV (reference sequence). The DNA of the CDR3 is TGTGCCAGCAGTTTAGGCGGTAGCTACAATGAGCAGTTCTTC. Its protein product is CASSLGGSYNEQFF.